The source of this T cell receptor beta chain is a study of T-cell reconstitution after alpha-beta-depleted transplantation in children. Study findings and constraints: The study traced high day-60 TCRbeta diversity in some patients to surviving recipient T cells and thymic progenitors.

The TCRbeta library incorporated unique molecular identifiers. TCRdb itself ran the PCR reads through MiXCR, one entry per CDR3 protein. The profile shows 700,000 to 850,000 distinct CDR3 sequences, 16% of them singletons. The junction had 5 bases not matched to a gene; V was cut back by 5 bases and J by 3 bases. CDR3 length equals 15 residues. This clonotype was seen only a few times. Its antigen is still unknown. Sequenced material: PBMCs, mostly from graft donor cells, taken 360 days after TCRalphabeta/CD19-depleted stem cell transplant. J is TRBJ2-7 and V is TRBV12-3 or TRBV12-4; 12 positions agree with TRBD2. The receptor was derived from a male patient under 18 who had a stem cell transplant for acute lymphoblastic leukemia, so the T cells may come from the graft donor. DNA of the CDR3: TGTGCCAGCAGTCTATGGACTAGCGGGATCTACGAGCAGTACTTC. Its protein is CASSLWTSGIYEQYF.